The T cell receptor beta chain under discussion was sequenced for a study of response to subunit inactivated influenza vaccine. Study-wide findings and caveats: It was the authors' suggestion that each seasonal influenza vaccination recruits few new T cells.

This clonotype came up a few times. What it recognizes is unknown. The CDR3 runs 13 residues. CDR1 and CDR2 (germline): DFQATT, SNEGSKA (reference sequence). Trimming cost V 2 bases and J 5 bases, with 11 bases left between them. TCRdb analysed the RT-PCR reads with MiXCR anew, one entry per CDR3 protein. The table includes around 190,000 distinct CDR3 sequences, around 9.2% detected once. Sequenced here: non-naive T cells sorted from PBMCs, sampled on the day of vaccination. This clonotype was obtained from a man aged 45 to 65 who received an inactivated influenza vaccine. The chain has TRBV20-1 and TRBJ2-3; D possibly corresponds to TRBD1 (5 bases). The CDR3 sequence: CSARSRDKDTQYF. CDR3 DNA: TGCAGTGCTAGATCCAGGGATAAAGATACGCAGTATTTT.